The clone carrying this T cell receptor beta chain was seen a single time. Its antigen is still unknown. The sample belongs to a study of long-term antiretroviral therapy in people with HIV. Version v3.0 of the immunoSEQ assay ran at survey level. Sequencing was designed to cover about 40,000-55,000 T-cell genomes in each sample. Repertoires were generated with immunoSEQ multiplex PCR, while TCRdb's copy carries only in-frame clones and drops some. The table shows fewer than 20,000 clones, with around 91% occurring only once. Study-level findings and limits: Information on adherence to ART, viral resistance or therapy changes was unavailable.

CDR3 length: 14 amino acids. Germline loops: CDR1 SGHRS, CDR2 YFSETQ. Trimming removed 0 bases at V and 1 base at J, with 7 bases between. This clonotype was obtained from a man aged 45-60 years with HIV. The V call is TRBV5-1, the J call TRBJ1-1; D is unclear. The sample consisted of unsorted PBMCs, taken 4.2 years after starting antiretroviral therapy. DNA for the CDR3: TGCGCCAGCAGCTTGGGGTGGGGGAACACTGAAGCTTTCTTT. Translating it yields CASSLGWGNTEAFF.